This T cell receptor beta chain was recovered during a study of T cell responses to AZD1222 COVID-19 vaccine. Study-level background: Second-dose schedules of about 4 or about 12 weeks were combined. Study-wide results and caveats: Among the donors, most were white British and more were female, and clonal diversity was possibly underestimated. Spike-specific TCR depth and breadth grew after two AZD1222 doses.

A note on this clone: Its antigen remains unidentified.

V was trimmed by 2 bases and J by 0 bases, leaving 3 bases between them. The CDR3 extends over 13 amino acids. Germline V lookup: CDR1 KGHSH, CDR2 LQKENI. Assay: immunoSEQ multiplex PCR; the TCRdb copy retains only in-frame clones and omits some. The repertoire consists of 65,000 to 85,000 clones, with roughly 90% occurring once and the leading ten covering around 5.3%. The chain carries TRBV18 and TRBJ2-3; unclear D gene. The clonotype comes from an adult in good health. Sequencing used peripheral blood, obtained on day 0 of AZD1222 vaccination. CDR3 nucleotide sequence: TGTGCCAGCTCACCAGGTAGCACAGATACGCAGTATTTT. This encodes CASSPGSTDTQYF.